This T cell receptor (beta chain) is drawn from a study of technical replicates of blood from a handful of donors (dated by TCRdb to about 2017). The count of this clone is one. Its antigen is currently not known. No much larger clone is present one base from it, and per-base qualities are unavailable. V is pared back by 4 bases and J by 1 base, with 13 bases lying between the germline termini. The germline V gene sets CDR1 to MDHEN and CDR2 to SYDVKM. The CDR3, from cysteine to phenylalanine, totals 15 residues. Only CDR3 DNA remains: 45 bases, in frame from the first base. Library preparation employed the immunoSEQ multiplex PCR assay. TCRdb took this table from immuneACCESS and kept in-frame rearrangements with V and J called. Such tables lack part of the clones; where checked against another copy, unresolved V genes explain under half of the gap, and the rest is unexplained. Recorded for this sample are 75,000 to 95,000 clones; 80% to 95% of them occurred a single time. The top ten hold roughly 0.27% of the sample.

Recombination connected TRBV28 to TRBJ2-5; TRBD1 might be the D gene, on 5 matching bases. The receptor comes from a human donor in good health. The source material was T cells isolated from PBMCs. The CDR3 is CASSWGGHPQETQYF. The DNA reads TGTGCCAGCAGTTGGGGCGGACACCCCCAAGAGACCCAGTACTTC. Where the CDR3 stops, the reference TRBV28 and TRBJ2-5 genes take over; the full variable domain is DVKVTQSSRYLVKRTGEKVFLECVQDMDHENMFWYRQDPGLGLRLIYFSYDVKMKEKGDIPEGYSVSREKKERFSLILESASTNQTSMYLCASSWGGHPQETQYFGPGTRLLVL.